The 10 T cell receptor beta chains below all came from one sample that was sequenced in a study of graft-versus-host responses after intestinal transplantation (dated by TCRdb to the early 2020s). The time point label on this specimen signifies: cells obtained before transplantation from donor or recipient. Mixed lymphocyte reactions plated about 200,000 CFSE-labeled pre-transplant responders with about 200,000 irradiated violet-dye-labeled stimulators and were cultured for 6 days. The protocol used for the library was the immunoSEQ multiplex PCR assay. TCRdb obtained this table from immuneACCESS and retained in-frame rearrangements with V and J assigned. These tables miss some clones; where compared with another copy, unresolved V genes account for less than half of the shortfall, and the remainder is unexplained. In this sample the table shows about 12,000 clones, about 30% of which occur a single time. More than 2.5% of the sample goes to the ten largest clones.

The sample consisted of alloreactive CD8+ T cells from a mixed lymphocyte reaction culture, taken before intestinal transplant. Interpreted using the paper, the cell subset or site label stands for: CFSE-low proliferating T cells sorted from roughly 6-day pre-transplant mixed lymphocyte reaction (GvH or HvG direction). These receptors all come from a human patient who received an intestinal transplant.

This clone was counted a few times. This chain connects TRBV7-9 to TRBJ2-7; no clear D. The CDR3 contains 13 residues. Germline V lookup: CDR1 SEHNR, CDR2 FQNEAQ (reference sequence). The V end was cut by 5 bases, the J end by 1 base, with 9 bases between. CDR3 residues: CASSTNPSYEQYF. The CDR3 DNA is TGTGCCAGCAGCACCAACCCATCCTACGAGCAGTACTTC. Combining the CDR3 with reference TRBV7-9 and TRBJ2-7 gives the whole variable domain DTGVSQNPRHKITKRGQNVTFRCDPISEHNRLYWYRQTLGQGPEFLTYFQNEAQLEKSRLLSDRFSAERPKGSFSTLEIQRTEQGDSAMYLCASSTNPSYEQYFGPGTRLTVT.

The chain links TRBV27 to TRBJ2-7; maybe TRBD2 (5 bases). The CDR3 spans 16 residues. The V gene lost 6 bases and the J gene lost 2 bases, with 20 bases spanning the gap. Looked up from germline, CDR1 is MNHEY and CDR2 is SMNVEV (reference sequence). CDR3 amino acids: CASSPLTPSGTYEQYF. DNA for the CDR3: TGTGCCAGCAGCCCGCTGACTCCCAGCGGAACCTACGAGCAGTACTTC.

The chain is built from TRBV29-1 and TRBJ1-2; D is perhaps TRBD1 (5 bases). Germline CDR1 is SQVTM and CDR2 is ANQGSEA. Trimming took off 2 bases at V and 7 bases at J, with 8 bases between the two ends. The CDR3 runs 11 residues. CDR3 in amino acids: CSVELDTGYTF. As DNA, the CDR3 is TGCAGCGTTGAATTGGACACTGGCTACACCTTC.

CDR3 sequence reads: CASSFGGEIYEQYF. The CDR3 DNA reads TGTGCCAGCAGTTTCGGCGGGGAAATCTACGAGCAGTACTTC. V and J are TRBV28 and TRBJ2-7; maybe TRBD2 (6 bases). The germline V and J ends were trimmed by 3 bases and 3 bases, with 12 bases remaining between them. The CDR3 is 14 residues long. CDR1 MDHEN and CDR2 SYDVKM come from the germline V gene.

CDR3 nucleotides: TGTGCCAGCAGCGAAACCGGGAACACTGAAGCTTTCTTT. It is translated as CASSETGNTEAFF. The chain combines TRBV9 with TRBJ1-1; no clear D gene. This CDR3 has 13 residues. Deletions cut 3 bases from V and 1 base from J, with 7 bases between. Per the germline V gene, CDR1 is SGDLS and CDR2 is YYNGEE.

There are a few counts of this clone. In nucleotides, the CDR3 is TGTGCCAGCAGACTGACAGGGGGTGAGTACGAGCAGTACTTC. Encoded protein: CASRLTGGEYEQYF. The chain combines TRBV28 with TRBJ2-7; 9 positions agree with TRBD1. The CDR3 contains 14 residues. The J segment lost 4 bases and the V segment lost 6 bases, leaving 7 bases of the junction unmatched. Germline CDR1 reads MDHEN; CDR2 reads SYDVKM.

The chain combines TRBV7-3 with TRBJ2-1, with 7 positions matching TRBD2. The CDR3 runs to 15 residues. V lost 4 bases to trimming and J lost 6 bases; unmatched junction nucleotides: 9. Germline assignment: CDR1 SGHTA and CDR2 FQGTGA. CDR3 nucleotides: TGTGCCAGCAGCTCCGCGGGAGCTTGGGGCAATGAGCAGTTCTTC. Amino acids: CASSSAGAWGNEQFF.

The gene calls are TRBV2 and TRBJ1-2, with TRBD1 matching 9 bases. The ends lost 0 bases at V and 4 bases at J; junction bases unmatched: 12. The CDR3 length is 18 residues. CDR1 and CDR2 (germline): SNHLY, FYNNEI. The CDR3 bases are TGTGCCAGCAGTGAAGCGCTTCAGGGGGACAGGGACGGCTATGGCTACACCTTC. Protein: CASSEALQGDRDGYGYTF.

In this sample, this clone turned up a few times. V is TRBV30 and J is TRBJ2-3, with D possibly called TRBD1 or TRBD2 (7 bases each). The ends were cut back, 4 bases at V and 4 bases at J, with 15 bases in the middle. Germline V lookup: CDR1 GTSNPN, CDR2 SVGIG (reference sequence). This CDR3 has 14 amino acids. CDR3 loop: CAWNGAGGADTQYF. CDR3 sequence (DNA): TGTGCCTGGAACGGGGCAGGGGGGGCAGATACGCAGTATTTT.

This sequence joins TRBV6-5 and TRBJ2-7; TRBD2 aligns across 10 bases. This CDR3 has 14 amino acids. Germline trimming cut 5 bases from V and 3 bases from J; bases unmatched to any gene: 4. The germline gives CDR1 MNHEY, CDR2 SVGAGI. CDR3 sequence: CASSVTSGYYEQYF. The CDR3 bases are TGTGCCAGCAGTGTGACTAGCGGGTACTACGAGCAGTACTTC.